A single sample gave rise to the 5 T cell receptor beta chains below, sequenced in a study of shared clonotypes between healthy human individuals. CD45RO-negative cells were positively selected for CCR7, leaving out terminally differentiated effector memory CD45RA+ cells. Assay used: immunoSEQ multiplex PCR; TCRdb lists only in-frame clones, some missing. The sample holds some 2.1 million clones, roughly 95% seen once. Source material: naive CD8+ T cells sorted from blood. Receptors originate from a man between 18 and 29 years old in good health.

V gene TRBV29-1 combines with J gene TRBJ1-2; TRBD1 is a possible D gene (5 bases). V lost 4 bases and J 6 bases, leaving 21 bases between the germline ends. CDR1 is SQVTM and CDR2 is ANQGSEA in the germline V gene. The CDR3 runs 15 residues. CDR3 loop: CSVATRQGEGDGYTF. The CDR3 coding sequence is TGCAGCGTTGCCACCCGCCAAGGGGAGGGCGATGGCTACACCTTC.

The chain links TRBV2 to TRBJ2-7; a possible D gene is TRBD1 (6 bases). Germline CDR1 SNHLY, CDR2 FYNNEI. The V gene lost 3 bases and the J gene lost 7 bases, with 16 bases spanning the gap. The CDR3 has 14 amino acids. Here the CDR3 reads CASSDVNREKEQYF. CDR3 in DNA: TGTGCCAGCAGTGATGTGAACAGGGAAAAGGAGCAGTACTTC.

J is TRBJ1-6 and V is TRBV4-1, with 7 bases fitting TRBD1. Germline CDR1 is MGHRA and CDR2 is YSYEKL. Trimming at V came to 2 bases and at J to 10 bases, leaving 8 bases not matched to a gene. The CDR3 is made up of 15 amino acids. The chain's CDR3 is CASSQTRDSPSPLHF. In nucleotides, the CDR3 is TGCGCCAGCAGCCAAACCAGGGACAGCCCCTCACCCCTCCACTTT.

The chain has TRBV9 and TRBJ2-1; no clear D. V lost 1 base and J 5 bases, leaving 10 bases between the germline ends. From germline, CDR1 is SGDLS and CDR2 YYNGEE. The CDR3 loop spans 14 amino acids. The CDR3 DNA follows: TGTGCCAGCAGCGTATTGTGGGATAACAATGAGCAGTTCTTC. It specifies CASSVLWDNNEQFF.

Points on this clone: This sample includes further DNA sequences coding for the same CDR3. This chain uses TRBV11-3 with TRBJ1-1; D is undetermined. The V and J ends lost 5 bases and 2 bases respectively, with 9 bases between them. The CDR3 contains 13 residues. The V gene's germline CDR1 is SGHNT and CDR2 YENEEA. The CDR3: CASSLTRNTEAFF. CDR3 in DNA: TGTGCCAGCAGCCTTACCCGAAACACTGAAGCTTTCTTT.